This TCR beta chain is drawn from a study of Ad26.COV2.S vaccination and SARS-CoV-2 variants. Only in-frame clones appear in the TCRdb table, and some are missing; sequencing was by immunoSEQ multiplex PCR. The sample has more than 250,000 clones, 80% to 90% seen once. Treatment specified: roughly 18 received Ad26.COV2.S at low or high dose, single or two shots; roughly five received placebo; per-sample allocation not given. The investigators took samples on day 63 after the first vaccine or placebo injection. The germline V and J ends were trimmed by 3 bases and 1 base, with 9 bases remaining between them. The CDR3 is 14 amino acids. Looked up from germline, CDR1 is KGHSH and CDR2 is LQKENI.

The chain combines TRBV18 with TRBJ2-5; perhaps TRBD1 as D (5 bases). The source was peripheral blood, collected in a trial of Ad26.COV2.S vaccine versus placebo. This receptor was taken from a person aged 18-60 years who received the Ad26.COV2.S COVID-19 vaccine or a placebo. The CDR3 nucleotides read TGTGCCAGCTCACCGCCAGGGATCCAAGAGACCCAGTACTTC. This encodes CASSPPGIQETQYF. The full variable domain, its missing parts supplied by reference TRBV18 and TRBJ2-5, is NAGVMQNPRHLVRRRGQEARLRCSPMKGHSHVYWYRQLPEEGLKFMVYLQKENIIDESGMPKERFSAEFPKEGPSILRIQQVVRGDSAAYFCASSPPGIQETQYFGPGTRLLVL.